This passage covers 27 T cell receptor beta chains from one sample sequenced in a study of cytomegalovirus exposure and HLA in healthy donors. The PCR ran on 60 Vbeta and 13 Jbeta primers. This table comes from immunoSEQ multiplex PCR, and its TCRdb copy is limited to in-frame clones, with some not included. The data hold 70,000 to 80,000 clones, with approximately 78% observed a single time. The sequenced sample was PBMCs. The receptors here all came from a man between 18 and 29 years old in good health and CMV-seronegative.

V and J are TRBV29-1 and TRBJ2-1; unclear D gene. CDR3 size: 13 residues. The V gene's germline CDR1 is SQVTM and CDR2 ANQGSEA. The ends were cut back, 2 bases at V and 2 bases at J, with 7 bases in the middle. CDR3 protein: CSVEKRPYNEQFF. Written as DNA, the CDR3 is TGCAGCGTTGAAAAGAGGCCCTACAATGAGCAGTTCTTC.

V usage is TRBV7-2 and J usage is TRBJ2-1, with 8 bases that match TRBD1. Germline V lookup: CDR1 SGHTA, CDR2 FQGNSA. The junction had 8 bases not matched to a gene; V was cut back by 5 bases and J by 5 bases. The CDR3 spans 15 residues. DNA of the CDR3: TGTGCCAGCAGCCGGCGGACAGGGCATGACAATGAGCAGTTCTTC. Its translation is CASSRRTGHDNEQFF.

V gene TRBV7-2 combines with J gene TRBJ2-7, with D unclear. The germline CDR1 and CDR2 sequences are SGHTA and FQGNSA. The V and J ends lost 1 base and 2 bases respectively, with 12 bases between them. The length of the CDR3 is 15 residues. In nucleotides, the CDR3 is TGTGCCAGCAGCTTAGGGAACTATAACGCCTACGAGCAGTACTTC. Translated: CASSLGNYNAYEQYF.

This clone occurred once. The V gene is TRBV18, the J gene TRBJ2-5; D uncertain. CDR1 KGHSH and CDR2 LQKENI come from the germline V gene. With 6 bases removed from V and 2 bases from J, the gap between germline ends came to 10 bases. The CDR3 loop spans 13 amino acids. CDR3 in DNA: TGTGCCAGCTCGACGACTGGGCAAGAGACCCAGTACTTC. Encoded protein: CASSTTGQETQYF.

The chain carries TRBV9 and TRBJ2-7, with 9 bases aligning to TRBD1. In germline, CDR1 is SGDLS, CDR2 YYNGEE. After removal of 0 bases from V and 3 bases from J, the junction contained 10 bases not matched to a gene. This CDR3 region has 17 residues. The CDR3 region is CASSVDPGQGLLYEQYF. The CDR3 DNA reads TGTGCCAGCAGCGTAGATCCGGGACAGGGACTTCTCTACGAGCAGTACTTC.

The chain links TRBV28 to TRBJ1-5; 8 bases match TRBD1. The CDR3 is made up of 18 amino acids. Trimming cost V 10 bases and J 5 bases; bases outside gene matches: 22. Germline V gene sequence: CDR1 MDHEN, CDR2 SYDVKM. In nucleotides, the CDR3 is TGTGCCATCGGATCCACCCGACAGGGGACCGGAATGCATCAGCCCCAGCATTTT. Residues: CAIGSTRQGTGMHQPQHF.

The genes are TRBV19 and TRBJ2-2, with D perhaps TRBD1 (6 bases). The V end was cut by 6 bases, the J end by 5 bases, with 16 bases between. This CDR3 is built from 15 residues. Germline CDR1 LNHDA, CDR2 SQIVND (reference sequence). This chain's CDR3 is CASSQPGARTGELFF. The CDR3 bases are TGTGCCAGTAGCCAGCCAGGGGCCCGGACCGGGGAGCTGTTTTTT.

The gene calls are TRBV5-1 and TRBJ1-2; D remains ambiguous. Germline V CDR1 and CDR2: SGHRS, YFSETQ. Trimming pared 0 bases from V and 8 bases from J, leaving 8 bases between. The length of the CDR3 is 12 residues. In DNA, the CDR3 is TGCGCCAGCAGCTTGGAAAGTGGCGGCTACACCTTC. It translates to CASSLESGGYTF.

The chain is built from TRBV30 and TRBJ1-1, with TRBD1 matching over 8 bases. V trimming: 2 bases; J trimming: 4 bases; junction bases outside the gene matches: 12. This CDR3 is 16 amino acids long. The germline V gene encodes CDR1 GTSNPN and CDR2 SVGIG (reference sequence). The CDR3 nucleotides read TGTGCCTGGAGTCACCTACCAGGACAGGGTATCACTGAAGCTTTCTTT. The encoded protein is CAWSHLPGQGITEAFF.

The CDR3: CASSLVRAGEQFF. CDR3 nucleotide sequence: TGTGCCAGCAGCTTAGTACGGGCGGGTGAGCAGTTCTTC. The chain couples TRBV7-9 to TRBJ2-1, with a tentative D call TRBD2 (5 bases). Per germline, CDR1 SEHNR and CDR2 FQNEAQ (reference sequence). The length of the CDR3 is 13 residues. V was trimmed by 1 base and J by 9 bases, leaving 10 bases between them. The full variable domain, its missing parts supplied by reference TRBV7-9 and TRBJ2-1, is DTGVSQNPRHKITKRGQNVTFRCDPISEHNRLYWYRQTLGQGPEFLTYFQNEAQLEKSRLLSDRFSAERPKGSFSTLEIQRTEQGDSAMYLCASSLVRAGEQFFGPGTRLTVL.

V gene TRBV30 combines with J gene TRBJ1-3, with 7 positions matching TRBD1. V dropped 4 bases and J dropped 0; count of bases not matched to a gene: 15. CDR3 length: 18 residues. Looked up from germline, CDR1 is GTSNPN and CDR2 is SVGIG (reference sequence). CDR3 amino acids: CAWTGKRPDRDSGNTIYF. CDR3 in DNA: TGTGCCTGGACGGGTAAGCGGCCTGACAGGGACTCTGGAAACACCATATATTTT.

The rearrangement uses TRBV19 and TRBJ2-1, with D perhaps matching TRBD2 (5 bases). The CDR3 runs 15 residues. Trimming left V 6 bases short and J 6 bases short, with 18 bases between. CDR1 and CDR2 (germline): LNHDA, SQIVND (reference sequence). In DNA form, the CDR3 reads TGTGCCAGTAGAAGTGTCCAGCGGTACTCCAATGAGCAGTTCTTC. Protein product: CASRSVQRYSNEQFF.

CDR3 bases: TGTGCCAGCAGTTTATCTAGCGGGATCGGAACAGATACGCAGTATTTT. This codes for CASSLSSGIGTDTQYF. J is TRBJ2-3 and V is TRBV27; 8 positions agree with TRBD2. Germline CDR1 MNHEY, CDR2 SMNVEV (reference sequence). After removal of 0 bases from V and 3 bases from J, the junction contained 5 bases not matched to a gene. The CDR3 extends over 16 amino acids.

This clone was seen more than once but under ten times. V is TRBV7-2 and J is TRBJ1-2; 7 bases are a match to TRBD1. CDR3 length: 14 amino acids. With V trimmed by 4 bases and J by 4 bases, 6 bases remained unmatched. CDR1 and CDR2 from the germline V gene are SGHTA and FQGNSA. CDR3: CASSSRTGLYGYTF. The CDR3 DNA reads as TGTGCCAGCAGCTCACGGACAGGTCTCTATGGCTACACCTTC.

The rearrangement joins TRBV7-6 to TRBJ2-1; no firm D call. Germline loops: CDR1 SGHVS, CDR2 FNYEAQ. CDR3 length equals 14 residues. V gave up 4 bases and J gave up 7 bases, with 14 bases separating them. The CDR3 region has the DNA TGTGCCAGCAGCTCTCTGCGAGAAAGAAATGAGCAGTTCTTC. This encodes CASSSLRERNEQFF.

V usage is TRBV15 and J usage is TRBJ2-3; TRBD2 matches 9 bases. The CDR3 spans 15 residues. Germline assignment: CDR1 LNHNV and CDR2 YYDKDF (reference sequence). With V trimmed by 6 bases and J by 3 bases, 7 bases remained unmatched. This CDR3 reads CATRNGGRETDTQYF. For the CDR3, the DNA is TGTGCCACCAGGAACGGCGGGAGGGAAACAGATACGCAGTATTTT.

The genes are TRBV7-8 and TRBJ2-5; 8 positions match TRBD1. The length of the CDR3 is 15 residues. CDR1 and CDR2 (germline): SGHVS, FQNEAQ. The J segment lost 3 bases and the V segment lost 5 bases, leaving 8 bases of the junction unmatched. The CDR3 region is CASSPGQGHKETQYF. The DNA of the CDR3 is TGTGCCAGCAGCCCCGGACAGGGTCACAAAGAGACCCAGTACTTC.

This chain's CDR3 is CAGGTGGAYSNQPQHF. The CDR3 region has the DNA TGTGCCGGAGGGACAGGGGGCGCTTATAGCAATCAGCCCCAGCATTTT. The chain links TRBV6-6 to TRBJ1-5; TRBD1 matches 12 bases. Germline V gives CDR1 MNHNY, CDR2 SVGAGI (reference sequence). Germline trimming cut 11 bases from V and 0 bases from J; bases unmatched to any gene: 8. CDR3 length: 16 amino acids.

The chain is built from TRBV5-1 and TRBJ1-5; D perhaps matches TRBD1 (5 bases). From germline, CDR1 is SGHRS and CDR2 YFSETQ. V lost 3 bases, J lost 4 bases, and 14 bases lay in between. This CDR3 comprises 15 residues. For the CDR3, the DNA is TGCGCCAGCAGCTCGGGGGTCGGGGCAAATCAGCCCCAGCATTTT. Protein: CASSSGVGANQPQHF.

The gene calls are TRBV30 and TRBJ2-7; no clear D. V was trimmed by 3 bases and J by 4 bases, leaving 13 bases between them. The CDR3 loop spans 13 amino acids. The germline gives CDR1 GTSNPN, CDR2 SVGIG (reference sequence). In DNA form, the CDR3 reads TGTGCCTGGAGAGGAGATCCCGTTTACGAGCAGTACTTC. It is translated as CAWRGDPVYEQYF.

The gene calls are TRBV18 and TRBJ1-1; D gene ambiguous. V lost 4 bases and J lost 1, with 7 bases in between. The CDR3 has 13 residues. Germline assignment: CDR1 KGHSH and CDR2 LQKENI. The CDR3 loop reads CASSHDKNTEAFF. CDR3 DNA sequence: TGTGCCAGCTCACATGACAAGAACACTGAAGCTTTCTTT.

The V and J genes are TRBV27 and TRBJ1-1, with D possibly TRBD1 on 5 matching bases. Between the trimmed V and J ends, which lost 6 bases and 0 bases, there was a span of 11 bases. Germline V CDR1 and CDR2: MNHEY, SMNVEV (reference sequence). The CDR3 consists of 14 residues. The CDR3 reads CASSQTGVNTEAFF. For the CDR3, the DNA is TGTGCCAGCAGCCAAACGGGGGTGAACACTGAAGCTTTCTTT.

The V call is TRBV5-1, the J call TRBJ1-4; 8 bases fit TRBD1. The ends lost 0 bases at V and 6 bases at J; junction bases unmatched: 7. Germline V lookup: CDR1 SGHRS, CDR2 YFSETQ. The CDR3 extends over 16 amino acids. The CDR3 loop is CASSLEGGQGDEKLFF. The CDR3 DNA follows: TGCGCCAGCAGCTTGGAAGGAGGACAGGGAGATGAAAAACTGTTTTTT.

The chain combines TRBV5-1 with TRBJ1-1; a possible D gene is TRBD1 (5 bases). Germline V gives CDR1 SGHRS, CDR2 YFSETQ. CDR3 length: 14 residues. V was cut by 1 base and J by 8 bases, with 15 bases left in between. The CDR3 loop is CASSLLLTGGEAFF. The CDR3 DNA sequence: TGCGCCAGCAGCTTGTTGCTTACTGGGGGGGAAGCTTTCTTT.

The chain is built from TRBV27 and TRBJ1-1; no definite D call. The germline gives CDR1 MNHEY, CDR2 SMNVEV (reference sequence). Trimming took 3 bases from V and 6 from J, leaving 14 bases between them. CDR3 length: 14 residues. For the CDR3, the DNA is TGTGCCAGCAGTTTTATAGGCGGAAATGCTGAAGCTTTCTTT. Translation: CASSFIGGNAEAFF.

The V call is TRBV5-1, the J call TRBJ2-5; 7 bases map to TRBD1. The J call may be in error: the DNA end matches TRBJ2-7 better. The CDR3 consists of 16 residues. Germline V gives CDR1 SGHRS, CDR2 YFSETQ. CDR3 sequence reads: CASSLVPTGSSYEQYF. The CDR3 DNA reads TGCGCCAGCAGCTTGGTTCCGACAGGGAGCTCCTACGAGCAGTACTTC.

The chain recombines TRBV5-1 with TRBJ2-7, with D possibly matching TRBD1 (5 bases). This CDR3 is 15 amino acids long. V was shortened by 1 base and J by 6 bases, with 17 bases between the two germline ends. CDR1 is SGHRS, CDR2 YFSETQ, per germline. CDR3 loop: CASSLSQGGFPEQYF. CDR3 bases: TGCGCCAGCAGCTTGTCCCAGGGTGGTTTTCCCGAGCAGTACTTC.